This T cell receptor beta chain appears in the sequencing data of a study of blood T cells in healthy people across ages. The CDR3 extends over 14 amino acids. CDR1 is SEHNR and CDR2 is FQNEAQ in the germline V gene (reference sequence). In this sample, this clonotype turned up a few times. Its antigen is unknown. Study results and caveats: Because donor CMV status was unknown, expanded clonotype changes were possibly confounded.

Together with a sample-barcoded 5' primer, a J-beta primer mix was included in a second PCR lasting about 6 to 12 cycles. Tags on each cDNA molecule came from a template-switch adaptor with 12 random nucleotides. TCRdb analysed the 5' RACE reads with MiXCR anew, one entry per CDR3 protein. This sample has roughly 1.9 million distinct CDR3 sequences, with about 39% found just once. Researchers collected about 9.6 milliliters of peripheral blood from every single donor. The source material was blood. The source of this sequence is a human donor in good health. The chain recombines TRBV7-9 with TRBJ2-5, with a tentative D call TRBD2 (7 bases). The tail of the sequence fits TRBJ2-7 better, so the J call may be wrong. The CDR3 reads CASSLPRRGLEQYF. The CDR3 bases are TGTGCCAGCAGCTTACCCAGGCGGGGGCTCGAGCAGTACTTC.